This T cell receptor (beta chain) was captured by sequencing in a study of a mutant IDH1 vaccine in newly diagnosed glioma. Whole-study context: Across weeks 1, 3, 5, 7, 11, 15, 19 and 23, patients received a vaccination each time, eight in all.

Study-wide results and caveats: Pseudoprogression seemingly bore no relation to changes in top peripheral T cell clonotypes.

Clones were read by immunoSEQ multiplex PCR, and TCRdb kept only the in-frame ones, dropping some. The sample has around 56,000 clones, 82% seen once. This clone was recorded a few times. What it binds is not known. Specified time point: week 5, during vaccination. Mutant IDH1 20-mer peptide, at 300 ug, made up each vaccine dose, with topical imiquimod. This TCR derives from a woman between 18 and 30 years old with glioma. Some clones in this sample may be carry-over from other donors' samples. Sequencing used PBMCs, obtained from a glioma patient whose treatment included an IDH1 peptide vaccine.

In nucleotides, the CDR3 is TGTGCCAGCAGCTTGGAACCAGGCTATGGCTACACCTTC. Translating gives CASSLEPGYGYTF. The V call is TRBV5-5, the J call TRBJ1-2; D is unresolved. Between the trimmed V and J ends, which lost 0 bases and 4 bases, there was a span of 7 bases. This CDR3 spans 13 amino acids. Germline CDR1 SGHKS, CDR2 YYEKEE (reference sequence).